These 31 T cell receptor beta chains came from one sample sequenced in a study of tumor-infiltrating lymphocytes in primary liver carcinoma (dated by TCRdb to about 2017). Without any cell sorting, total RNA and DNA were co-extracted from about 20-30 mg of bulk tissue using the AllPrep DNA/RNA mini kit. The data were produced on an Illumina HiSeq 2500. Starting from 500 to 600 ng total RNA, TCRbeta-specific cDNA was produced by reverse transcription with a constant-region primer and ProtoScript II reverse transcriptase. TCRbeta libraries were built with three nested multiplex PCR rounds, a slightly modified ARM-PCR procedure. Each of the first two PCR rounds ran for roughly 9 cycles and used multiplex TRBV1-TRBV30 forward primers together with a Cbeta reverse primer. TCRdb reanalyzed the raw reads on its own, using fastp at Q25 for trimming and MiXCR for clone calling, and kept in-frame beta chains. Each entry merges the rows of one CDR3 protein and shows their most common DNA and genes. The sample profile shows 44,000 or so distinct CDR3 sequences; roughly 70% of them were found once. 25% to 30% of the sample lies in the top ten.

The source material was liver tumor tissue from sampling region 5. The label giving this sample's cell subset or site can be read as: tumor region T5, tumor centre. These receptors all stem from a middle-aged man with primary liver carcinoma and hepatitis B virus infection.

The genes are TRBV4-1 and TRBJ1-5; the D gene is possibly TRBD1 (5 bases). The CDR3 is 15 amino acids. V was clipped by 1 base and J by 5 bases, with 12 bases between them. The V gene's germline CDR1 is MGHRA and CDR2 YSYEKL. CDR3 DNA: TGCGCCAGCAGCCAAGGTGGAGGGACCGATCAGCCCCAGCATTTT. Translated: CASSQGGGTDQPQHF.

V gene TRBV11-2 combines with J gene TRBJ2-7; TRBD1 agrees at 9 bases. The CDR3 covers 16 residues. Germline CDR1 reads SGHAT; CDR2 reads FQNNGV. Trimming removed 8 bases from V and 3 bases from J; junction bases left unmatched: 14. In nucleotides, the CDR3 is TGTGCCAGCGGCATCGAGCCGGGACAGGGAAGCTACGAGCAGTACTTC. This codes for CASGIEPGQGSYEQYF.

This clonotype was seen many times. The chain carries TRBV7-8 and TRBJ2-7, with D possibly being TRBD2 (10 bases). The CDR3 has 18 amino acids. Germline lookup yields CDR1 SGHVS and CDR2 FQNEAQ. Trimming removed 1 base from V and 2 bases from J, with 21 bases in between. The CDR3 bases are TGTGCCAGCAGCTTAGGGACAGGGGCGCTAGCGGGAGCCTACGAGCAGTACTTC. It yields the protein CASSLGTGALAGAYEQYF. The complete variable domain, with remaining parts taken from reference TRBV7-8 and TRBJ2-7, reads GAGVSQSPRYKVAKRGQDVALRCDPISGHVSLFWYQQALGQGPEFLTYFQNEAQLDKSGLPSDRFFAERPEGSVSTLKIQRTQQEDSAVYLCASSLGTGALAGAYEQYFGPGTRLTVT.

CDR3 bases: TGTAGCAGCAGCTTGCGGGGGGGCCTTGGTGGCTACACCTTC. This encodes CSSSLRGGLGGYTF. The chain couples TRBV5-4 to TRBJ1-2; a possible D gene is TRBD1 (6 bases). Looked up from germline, CDR1 is SGHNT and CDR2 is YYREEE (reference sequence). The CDR3 contains 14 residues.

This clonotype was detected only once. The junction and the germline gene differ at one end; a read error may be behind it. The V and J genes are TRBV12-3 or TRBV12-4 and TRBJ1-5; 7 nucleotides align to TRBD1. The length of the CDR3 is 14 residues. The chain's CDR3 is CASNWTGLSQLQHF. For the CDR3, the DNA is TGTGCCAGCAATTGGACAGGACTTAGTCAGCTCCAGCATTTT.

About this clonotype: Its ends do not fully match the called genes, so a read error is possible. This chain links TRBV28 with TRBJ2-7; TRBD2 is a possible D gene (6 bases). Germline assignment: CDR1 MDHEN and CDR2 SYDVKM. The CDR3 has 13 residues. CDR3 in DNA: TGCGCCAGCAGTTTGGCGACGGCGGGAGAGCAGTACTTC. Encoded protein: CASSLATAGEQYF.

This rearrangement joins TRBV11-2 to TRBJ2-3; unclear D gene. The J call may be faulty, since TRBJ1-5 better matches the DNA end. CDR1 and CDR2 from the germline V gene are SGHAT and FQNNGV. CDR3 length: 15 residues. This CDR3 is CASSEWDRHTDTQHF. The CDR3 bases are TGTGCCAGCAGCGAATGGGATAGGCACACAGATACGCAGCATTTT.

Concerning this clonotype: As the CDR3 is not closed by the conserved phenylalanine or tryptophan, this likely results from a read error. The CDR3 region is CASSPLNTEELFL. Written as DNA, the CDR3 is TGTGCCAGCAGCCCTTTGAACACCGAGGAGCTGTTTCTT. The V and J genes are TRBV14 and TRBJ2-2; D is uncertain. This CDR3 region has 13 residues. The germline CDR1 and CDR2 sequences are SGHDN and FVKESK.

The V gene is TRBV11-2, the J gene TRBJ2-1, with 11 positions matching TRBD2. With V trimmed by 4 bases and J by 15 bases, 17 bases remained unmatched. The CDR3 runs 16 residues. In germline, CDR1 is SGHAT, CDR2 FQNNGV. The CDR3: CASSYSSTSGKGCGFF. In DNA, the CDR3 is TGTGCCAGCAGCTATTCTTCGACTAGCGGGAAGGGATGCGGGTTCTTC.

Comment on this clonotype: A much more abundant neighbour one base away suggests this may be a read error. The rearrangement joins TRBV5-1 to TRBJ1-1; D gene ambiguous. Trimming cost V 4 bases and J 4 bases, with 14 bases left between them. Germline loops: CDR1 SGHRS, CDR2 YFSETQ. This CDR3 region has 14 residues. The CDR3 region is CASSADGLSTEAFF. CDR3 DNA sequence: TGCGCCAGCAGCGCGGACGGGCTGAGCACTGAAGCTTTCTTT.

The chain's CDR3 is CASRQKSSRWGYTF. The DNA for the CDR3 is TGTGCCAGCAGACAAAAATCGTCTAGATGGGGCTACACCTTC. The V call is TRBV4-2, the J call TRBJ1-2; D is unresolved. Germline CDR1 is LGHNA and CDR2 is YNFKEQ. The CDR3 runs to 14 residues. Deletions cut 6 bases from V and 8 bases from J, with 19 bases between.

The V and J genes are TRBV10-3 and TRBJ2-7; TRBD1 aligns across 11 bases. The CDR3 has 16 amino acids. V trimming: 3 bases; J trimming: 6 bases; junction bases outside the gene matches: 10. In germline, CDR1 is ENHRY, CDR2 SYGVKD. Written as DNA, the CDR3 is TGTGCCATCAGTGATACCGGGACAGGGGGGAAATGCGAGCAGTACTTC. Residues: CAISDTGTGGKCEQYF.

The CDR3 bases are TGCGCCAGCAGCCCGGGCCCCCGGATGGATCAGCCCCAGCATTTT. Translating it yields CASSPGPRMDQPQHF. This chain connects TRBV4-1 to TRBJ1-5; no definite D call. Between the trimmed V and J ends, which lost 4 bases and 5 bases, there was a span of 15 bases. This CDR3 has 15 amino acids. Germline V gives CDR1 MGHRA, CDR2 YSYEKL.

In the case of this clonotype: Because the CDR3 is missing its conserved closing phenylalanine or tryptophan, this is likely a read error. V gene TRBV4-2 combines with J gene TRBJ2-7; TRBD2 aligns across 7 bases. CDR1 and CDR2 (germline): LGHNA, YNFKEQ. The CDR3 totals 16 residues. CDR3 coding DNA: TGTGCCAGTAGCCAAGCTCTGGCTAGCGGAGTCTACGAGCAGTACCTC. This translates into CASSQALASGVYEQYL.

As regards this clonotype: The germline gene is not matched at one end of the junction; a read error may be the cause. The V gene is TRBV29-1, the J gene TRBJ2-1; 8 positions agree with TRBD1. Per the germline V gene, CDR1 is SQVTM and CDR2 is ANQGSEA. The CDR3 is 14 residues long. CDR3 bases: TGTAGCGAATTGCCGGGACAGGAGGTGGATGAGCAGTTCTTC. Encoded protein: CSELPGQEVDEQFF.

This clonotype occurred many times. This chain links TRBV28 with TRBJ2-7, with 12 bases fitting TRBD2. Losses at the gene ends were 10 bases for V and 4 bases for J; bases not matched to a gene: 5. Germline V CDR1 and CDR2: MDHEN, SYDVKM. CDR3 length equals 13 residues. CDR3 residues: CATRLAGDYEQYF. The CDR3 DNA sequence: TGTGCCACCCGACTAGCGGGAGATTACGAGCAGTACTTC.

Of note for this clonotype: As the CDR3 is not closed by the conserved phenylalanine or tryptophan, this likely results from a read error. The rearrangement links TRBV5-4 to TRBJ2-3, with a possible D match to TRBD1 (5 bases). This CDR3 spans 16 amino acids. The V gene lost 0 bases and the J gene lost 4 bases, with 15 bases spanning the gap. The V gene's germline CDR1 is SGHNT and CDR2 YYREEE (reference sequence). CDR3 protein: CASSLDGAERPDTQYY. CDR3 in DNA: TGTGCCAGCAGCTTGGATGGGGCGGAGAGGCCAGATACGCAGTATTAT.

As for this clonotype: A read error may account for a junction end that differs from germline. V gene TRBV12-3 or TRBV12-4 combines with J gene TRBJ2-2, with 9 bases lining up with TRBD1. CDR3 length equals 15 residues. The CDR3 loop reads CVSSLGQGATRELFF. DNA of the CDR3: TGTGTCAGCAGTCTGGGACAGGGTGCGACCCGGGAGCTGTTTTTT.

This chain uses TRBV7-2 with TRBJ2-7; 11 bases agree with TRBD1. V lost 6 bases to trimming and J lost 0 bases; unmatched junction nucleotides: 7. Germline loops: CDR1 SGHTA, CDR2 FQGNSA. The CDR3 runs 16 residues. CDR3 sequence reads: CASRRTGGSFSYEQYF. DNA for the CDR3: TGTGCCAGCAGACGGACAGGGGGCTCCTTCTCCTACGAGCAGTACTTC.

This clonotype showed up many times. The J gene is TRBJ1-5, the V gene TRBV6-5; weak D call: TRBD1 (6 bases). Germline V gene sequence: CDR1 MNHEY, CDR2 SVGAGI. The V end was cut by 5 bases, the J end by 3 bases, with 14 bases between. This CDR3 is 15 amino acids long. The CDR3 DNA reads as TGTGCCAGCAGTCCAGGGGCCTCGACCAATCAGCCCCAGCATTTT. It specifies CASSPGASTNQPQHF.

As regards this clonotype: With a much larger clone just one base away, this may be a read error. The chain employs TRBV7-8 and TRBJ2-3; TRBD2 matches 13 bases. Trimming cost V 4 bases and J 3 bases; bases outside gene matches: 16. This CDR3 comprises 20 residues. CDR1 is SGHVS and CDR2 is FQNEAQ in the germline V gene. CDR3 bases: TGTGCCAGCAGCTCGGGACTAGCGGGACGGGTCTCCGAGGGGACAGATACGCAGTATTTT. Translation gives CASSSGLAGRVSEGTDTQYF.

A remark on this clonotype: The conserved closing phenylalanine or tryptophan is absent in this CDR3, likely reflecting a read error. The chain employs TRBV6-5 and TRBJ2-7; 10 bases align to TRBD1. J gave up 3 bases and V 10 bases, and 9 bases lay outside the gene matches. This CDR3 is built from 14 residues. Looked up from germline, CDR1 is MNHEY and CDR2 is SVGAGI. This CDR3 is CANYPGQGHYEQYL. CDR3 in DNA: TGTGCCAACTACCCGGGACAGGGGCACTACGAGCAGTACTTA.

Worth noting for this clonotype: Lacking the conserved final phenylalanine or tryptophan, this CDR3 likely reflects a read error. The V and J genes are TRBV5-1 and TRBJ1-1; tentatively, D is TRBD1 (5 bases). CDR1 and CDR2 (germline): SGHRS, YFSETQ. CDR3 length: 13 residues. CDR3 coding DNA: TGCGCCAGTAGCTCCGGGGCCAACACTGAAGCTTTCTAC. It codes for CASSSGANTEAFY.

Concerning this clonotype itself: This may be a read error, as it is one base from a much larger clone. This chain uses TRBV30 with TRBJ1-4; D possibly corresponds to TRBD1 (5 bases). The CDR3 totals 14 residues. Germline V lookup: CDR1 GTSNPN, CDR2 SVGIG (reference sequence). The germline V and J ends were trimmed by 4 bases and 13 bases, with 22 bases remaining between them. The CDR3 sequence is CAWKRTSPGTRLFF. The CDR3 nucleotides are TGTGCCTGGAAAAGAACGTCCCCCGGGACCCGACTGTTTTTT.

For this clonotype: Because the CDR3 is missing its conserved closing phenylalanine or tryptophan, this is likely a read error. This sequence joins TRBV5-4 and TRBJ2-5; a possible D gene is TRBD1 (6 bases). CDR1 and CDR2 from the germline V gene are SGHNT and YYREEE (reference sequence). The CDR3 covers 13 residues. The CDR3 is CASILRGQETQYL. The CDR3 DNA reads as TGTGCCAGCATCTTGAGGGGGCAAGAGACCCAGTACCTC.

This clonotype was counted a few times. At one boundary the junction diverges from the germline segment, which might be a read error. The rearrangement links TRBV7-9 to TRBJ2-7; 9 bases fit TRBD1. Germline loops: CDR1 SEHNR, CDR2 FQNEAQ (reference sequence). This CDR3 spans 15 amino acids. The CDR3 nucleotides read TGTGCCAGCAGCTTTACAGGGGGCGCAATCTACGAACAGTGCTTC. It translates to CASSFTGGAIYEQCF.

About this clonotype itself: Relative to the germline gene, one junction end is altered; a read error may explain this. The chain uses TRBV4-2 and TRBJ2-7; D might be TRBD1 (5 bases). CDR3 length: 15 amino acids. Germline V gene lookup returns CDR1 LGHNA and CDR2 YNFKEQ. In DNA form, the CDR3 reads TGTGCCAGCAGCCAAGAACGGACAAGATCCTGCGAGCAATACTTC. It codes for CASSQERTRSCEQYF.

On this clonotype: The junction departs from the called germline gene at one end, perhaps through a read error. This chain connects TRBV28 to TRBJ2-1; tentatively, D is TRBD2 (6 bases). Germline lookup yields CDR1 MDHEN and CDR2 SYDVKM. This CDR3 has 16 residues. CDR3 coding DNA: TGTGCCGGCAGTTTGGTAGGCTTTCGGGCATTTGGCGGGAAGTTCTTC. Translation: CAGSLVGFRAFGGKFF.

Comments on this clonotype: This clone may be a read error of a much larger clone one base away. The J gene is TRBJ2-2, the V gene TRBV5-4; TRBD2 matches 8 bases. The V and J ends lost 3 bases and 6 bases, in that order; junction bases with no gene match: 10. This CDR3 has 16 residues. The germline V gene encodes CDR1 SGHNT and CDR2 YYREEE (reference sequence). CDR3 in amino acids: CASSSRGAGEAGELFF. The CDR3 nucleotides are TGTGCCAGCAGCTCGCGGGGAGCGGGAGAAGCCGGGGAGCTGTTTTTT.

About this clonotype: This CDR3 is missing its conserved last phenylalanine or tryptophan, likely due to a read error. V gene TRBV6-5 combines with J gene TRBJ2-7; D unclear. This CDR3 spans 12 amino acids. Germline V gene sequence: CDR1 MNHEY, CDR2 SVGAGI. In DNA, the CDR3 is TGTGCCACCAGTTCCTTCCCGGACGAGCAGTACTCC. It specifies CATSSFPDEQYS.

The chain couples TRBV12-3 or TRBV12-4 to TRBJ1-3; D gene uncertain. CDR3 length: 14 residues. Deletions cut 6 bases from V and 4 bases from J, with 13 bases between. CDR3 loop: CASSLWGAGNTIYF. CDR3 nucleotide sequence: TGTGCCAGCAGCCTATGGGGAGCCGGAAACACCATATATTTT.